This T cell receptor (beta chain) came from a study of T-cell reconstitution after alpha-beta-depleted transplantation in children. The CDR3 extends over 14 amino acids. The V and J ends lost 1 base and 8 bases, in that order; junction bases with no gene match: 4. CDR1 is LGHNA, CDR2 YSLEER, per germline. Unique molecular identifiers featured in how the TCRbeta library was prepared. TCRdb fed the PCR reads into MiXCR, producing one record per CDR3 protein. The data show roughly 15,000 distinct CDR3 sequences, under 6.5% seen once. This clonotype was seen ten or more times. The sequence was collected from a boy aged 10-17 years with acute lymphoblastic leukemia, due to receive a stem cell transplant. The gene calls are TRBV4-3 and TRBJ2-4, with 8 bases fitting TRBD1. This specimen was PBMCs, taken before TCRalphabeta/CD19-depleted stem cell transplant. The CDR3 sequence: CASSQAPQGDIQYF. The CDR3, as DNA: TGCGCCAGCAGCCAAGCTCCACAGGGGGACATTCAGTACTTC.